Listed here are 22 T cell receptor beta chains from one sample, sequenced in a study of blood T cells in healthy people across ages. The authors ran a second PCR of roughly 6 to 12 cycles using a sample-barcoded 5' primer and a J-beta primer mix. Each CDR3 protein is one row after TCRdb ran MiXCR on the 5' RACE reads. The repertoire holds hundreds of thousands of distinct CDR3 sequences, with about 36% as singletons. Sequencing was carried out using blood. These receptor sequences come from a man younger than 35 in good health.

J is TRBJ1-4 and V is TRBV5-1; D is unclear. The CDR3 has 13 residues. The germline V gene has CDR1 SGHRS and CDR2 YFSETQ. Trimming took off 0 bases at V and 7 bases at J, with 7 bases between the two ends. In DNA form, the CDR3 reads TGCGCCAGCAGCTTGGGGGAGGGTGAAAAACTGTTTTTT. This codes for CASSLGEGEKLFF.

This chain connects TRBV20-1 to TRBJ2-3; D gene unclear. V was pared by 5 bases and J by 5 bases, with 8 bases between. Per the germline V gene, CDR1 is DFQATT and CDR2 is SNEGSKA (reference sequence). CDR3 size: 11 residues. The CDR3 protein is CSARAEDTQYF. As DNA, the CDR3 is TGCAGTGCTCGGGCAGAAGATACGCAGTATTTT.

In regard to this clonotype: Given a much more abundant clone one base away, this may be a read error. This chain connects TRBV12-3 or TRBV12-4 to TRBJ1-2; D may be TRBD1 (5 bases). Trimming removed 5 bases from V and 3 bases from J, with 19 bases in between. The CDR3 is 16 amino acids. CDR3 bases: TGTGCCAGCAGTCCCGCCTGGGGGGGGAACTACTATGGCTACACCTTC. Protein: CASSPAWGGNYYGYTF.

This clonotype has more than one count but fewer than ten. As DNA, the CDR3 is TGTGCCAGCAGCGTAAGCAGGGCAGGGAATGGCTACACCTTC. Translated: CASSVSRAGNGYTF. J is TRBJ1-2 and V is TRBV9; maybe TRBD1 (5 bases). CDR3 length: 14 amino acids. Germline CDR1 and CDR2: SGDLS and YYNGEE. V was trimmed by 1 base and J by 6 bases, leaving 13 bases between them.

V usage is TRBV2 and J usage is TRBJ2-5, with D perhaps matching TRBD1 (6 bases). Matching the DNA end better, TRBJ2-1 makes the J call doubtful. CDR3 length: 14 amino acids. Germline loops: CDR1 SNHLY, CDR2 FYNNEI. CDR3 residues: CASSRDRYQETQFF. For the CDR3, the DNA is TGTGCCAGCAGCCGAGACAGGTACCAAGAGACCCAGTTCTTC.

This clonotype has just a few counts. The chain uses TRBV5-6 and TRBJ2-1; 7 bases fit TRBD1. The CDR3 sequence is 17 residues long. The germline V gene has CDR1 SGHDT and CDR2 YYEEEE. The J segment lost 0 bases and the V segment lost 1 base, leaving 7 bases of the junction unmatched. CDR3 amino acids: CASSLFDRESSYNEQFF. The CDR3 DNA reads as TGTGCCAGCAGCTTGTTCGACAGGGAAAGCTCCTACAATGAGCAGTTCTTC.

The chain couples TRBV29-1 to TRBJ2-3, with D unresolved. V was cut by 4 bases and J by 4 bases, with 15 bases left in between. The length of the CDR3 is 14 residues. CDR1 and CDR2 (germline): SQVTM, ANQGSEA. CDR3 sequence reads: CSVGSAGLSDTQYF. In DNA, the CDR3 is TGCAGCGTTGGAAGCGCCGGGTTGTCAGATACGCAGTATTTT.

The chain couples TRBV20-1 to TRBJ1-1; D may be TRBD1 (5 bases). The CDR3 is 12 amino acids. From germline, CDR1 is DFQATT and CDR2 SNEGSKA (reference sequence). The ends were cut back, 0 bases at V and 8 bases at J, with 10 bases in the middle. CDR3 sequence reads: CSARDGRDEAFF. As DNA, the CDR3 is TGCAGTGCTAGAGACGGTCGGGACGAAGCTTTCTTT.

The chain combines TRBV21-1 with TRBJ1-5; TRBD1 was called by the table and not checked on the DNA. TRBV21-1 is termed a pseudogene. This CDR3 spans 13 amino acids. CDR3 nucleotides: TGTGCCGGCAGCACCGGTGGGCGATCGGCCCAGCATTTT. Residues: CAGSTGGRSAQHF.

This chain uses TRBV28 with TRBJ2-5; D unresolved. CDR1 and CDR2 from the germline V gene are MDHEN and SYDVKM. The length of the CDR3 is 11 residues. V was trimmed by 6 bases and J by 5 bases, leaving 7 bases between them. The DNA for the CDR3 is TGTGCCAGCAGAGTCTCTGAGACCCAGTACTTC. Its protein is CASRVSETQYF.

CDR3 sequence: CASSLGRPDRATEAFF. DNA for the CDR3: TGTGCCAGCAGCTTAGGCCGACCCGACAGGGCCACTGAAGCTTTCTTT. The J gene is TRBJ1-1, the V gene TRBV7-2; 7 bases are shared with TRBD1. V dropped 1 base and J dropped 4; count of bases not matched to a gene: 9. There are 16 residues in the CDR3. Looked up from germline, CDR1 is SGHTA and CDR2 is FQGNSA.

The V call is TRBV7-2, the J call TRBJ1-2, with D perhaps TRBD1 (5 bases). Trimming stripped 3 bases from V and 2 bases from J, with 10 bases between. Germline lookup yields CDR1 SGHTA and CDR2 FQGNSA. CDR3 length equals 14 residues. In DNA form, the CDR3 reads TGTGCCAGCAGCTTGTCACAGGTCAACTATGGCTACACCTTC. Its protein is CASSLSQVNYGYTF.

The chain employs TRBV12-3 or TRBV12-4 and TRBJ1-2, with D tentatively TRBD1 (6 bases). CDR3 length: 17 amino acids. V dropped 3 bases and J dropped 8 bases, with 25 bases sitting between them. The CDR3 DNA follows: TGTGCCAGCAGTTTGAAACAGGGAGGGGACGGGTCTGGCGGCTACACCTTC. It encodes CASSLKQGGDGSGGYTF.

This clonotype showed up just a few times. V usage is TRBV9 and J usage is TRBJ2-1; 11 bases agree with TRBD2. The J segment lost 7 bases and the V segment lost 0 bases, leaving 3 bases of the junction unmatched. The germline gives CDR1 SGDLS, CDR2 YYNGEE. CDR3 length equals 15 residues. Here the CDR3 reads CASSVVAGGRNEQFF. Written as DNA, the CDR3 is TGTGCCAGCAGCGTAGTAGCGGGGGGGCGTAATGAGCAGTTCTTC.

The chain joins TRBV12-3 or TRBV12-4 to TRBJ2-5, with D uncertain. V lost 8 bases and J lost 2, with 21 bases in between. The CDR3 consists of 16 residues. The CDR3 region has the DNA TGTGCCAGCGGGATGGGGATGGACCCGTCGCAAGAGACCCAGTACTTC. It is translated as CASGMGMDPSQETQYF.

The V and J genes are TRBV6-2 or TRBV6-3 and TRBJ2-1; tentative D call: TRBD1 (5 bases). The assigned J gene may be wrong: the sequence end matches TRBJ2-7 better. The CDR3 is made up of 16 amino acids. CDR1 and CDR2 (germline): MNHEY, SVGEGT. The CDR3 here is CASSYLPQGIYNEQYF. The CDR3 DNA sequence: TGTGCCAGCAGTTACCTCCCGCAGGGAATCTACAATGAGCAGTACTTC.

V usage is TRBV24-1 and J usage is TRBJ2-5; D unclear. The CDR3 consists of 13 residues. Germline V gene sequence: CDR1 KGHDR, CDR2 SFDVKD. The germline V and J ends were trimmed by 4 bases and 1 base, with 6 bases remaining between them. The CDR3 DNA sequence: TGTGCCACCAGTGACAACTTCCAAGAGACCCAGTACTTC. Translation: CATSDNFQETQYF.

This clonotype was counted a few times. The chain has TRBV2 and TRBJ1-4; D is uncertain. V was trimmed by 0 bases and J by 8 bases, leaving 13 bases between them. Germline loops: CDR1 SNHLY, CDR2 FYNNEI. This CDR3 spans 15 amino acids. The CDR3 sequence is CASSEAASAVEKLFF. The CDR3 DNA reads TGTGCCAGCAGTGAAGCGGCGTCCGCGGTCGAAAAACTGTTTTTT.

The table lists this clonotype with many counts. This chain uses TRBV4-3 with TRBJ1-2; D call uncertain. The CDR3 runs 14 residues. V dropped 1 base and J dropped 2 bases, with 8 bases sitting between them. Germline CDR1 LGHNA, CDR2 YSLEER. CDR3 in amino acids: CASSQGLGNYGYTF. The CDR3 DNA sequence: TGCGCCAGCAGCCAAGGGTTGGGGAACTATGGCTACACCTTC.

This clonotype was counted between two and nine times. The chain is built from TRBV7-2 and TRBJ2-3; 8 nucleotides agree with TRBD2. Germline-derived CDR1 and CDR2 are SGHTA and FQGNSA. This CDR3 has 17 amino acids. The V segment lost 4 bases and the J segment 0 bases; nucleotides outside the gene matches: 9. The CDR3 region has the DNA TGTGCCAGCAGCTGGCCTACGCGGGGGGTCAGCACAGATACGCAGTATTTT. Encoded protein: CASSWPTRGVSTDTQYF. Drawing the rest from reference TRBV7-2 and TRBJ2-3, the complete variable domain is GAGVSQSPSNKVTEKGKDVELRCDPISGHTALYWYRQSLGQGLEFLIYFQGNSAPDKSGLPSDRFSAERTGGSVSTLTIQRTQQEDSAVYLCASSWPTRGVSTDTQYFGPGTRLTVL.

This clonotype appeared many times. The chain uses TRBV20-1 and TRBJ2-3, with D maybe TRBD1 (6 bases). Germline CDR1 DFQATT, CDR2 SNEGSKA (reference sequence). The CDR3 spans 16 residues. V lost 3 bases and J lost 1, with 17 bases in between. CDR3 DNA sequence: TGCAGTGCTAGCGTGGGACACTTAGGGGGCACAGATACGCAGTATTTT. Translation: CSASVGHLGGTDTQYF.

There are many counts of this clonotype. The gene calls are TRBV14 and TRBJ2-1, with D possibly called TRBD1 or TRBD2 (5 bases each). The CDR3 extends over 12 amino acids. The germline gives CDR1 SGHDN, CDR2 FVKESK. V was trimmed by 4 bases and J by 15 bases, leaving 16 bases between them. CDR3 coding DNA: TGTGCCAGCAGCCCTGGGACGACAAGGGGGTTCTTC. Its protein product is CASSPGTTRGFF.